The present T cell receptor (beta chain) was sequenced within a study of blood T cell repertoires in COVID-19. Study background: Acute and convalescent COVID-19 samples came from the United States, Italy and Spain. PBMCs, B-cell-depleted T cells, or T cells were the source of the cDNA or gDNA that made up the material.

Method: immunoSEQ multiplex PCR; TCRdb's copy keeps in-frame clones and lacks some. The sample consists of 150,000 to 200,000 clones, roughly 80% of them appearing once. Trimming left V 2 bases short and J 10 bases short, with 17 bases between. There are 14 residues in the CDR3. Germline CDR1 is SGHTA and CDR2 is FQGNSA. The sequencing input was peripheral blood. The chain uses TRBV7-2 and TRBJ1-1; D is perhaps TRBD1 (6 bases). This TCR was recovered from a woman in her 30s with acute or convalescent COVID-19. This chain's CDR3 is CASSLWAQEGGAFF. The CDR3 bases are TGTGCCAGCAGCTTATGGGCACAGGAAGGGGGAGCTTTCTTT.